This entry lists 31 T cell receptor beta chains sequenced from one sample in a study of T-cell memory formation after mild COVID-19. TCRdb redid the calling of the 5' RACE reads with MiXCR, one entry per CDR3 protein. Of around 390,000 distinct CDR3 sequences in the sample, approximately 15% were seen once. Sequenced sample: PBMCs or a T cell subset sorted from them (not recorded which). All receptors derive from a man aged 18 to 30 who had mild COVID-19 (a few samples of this study predate the infection). Cell type and time point are not known.

This chain joins TRBV11-2 and TRBJ1-2, with 9 bases matching TRBD1. The germline gives CDR1 SGHAT, CDR2 FQNNGV. The junction had 14 bases not matched to a gene; V was cut back by 0 bases and J by 3 bases. This CDR3 is built from 19 residues. CDR3 amino acids: CASSLEPPRDREVDYGYTF. The CDR3, as DNA: TGTGCCAGCAGCTTAGAACCCCCCCGGGACAGGGAGGTAGACTATGGCTACACCTTC.

V is TRBV7-3 and J is TRBJ2-5; no clear D. Germline CDR1 is SGHTA and CDR2 is FQGTGA. The CDR3 consists of 12 residues. The V end lost 4 bases, the J end lost 7 bases, and 10 bases lay between the germline ends. The chain's CDR3 is CASSSQSATQYF. In DNA form, the CDR3 reads TGTGCCAGCAGCTCTCAATCGGCGACCCAGTACTTC.

The chain employs TRBV5-1 and TRBJ1-1; perhaps TRBD1 as D (5 bases). Trimming pared 3 bases from V and 3 bases from J, leaving 12 bases between. This CDR3 comprises 14 residues. Germline V gives CDR1 SGHRS, CDR2 YFSETQ. The CDR3 loop is CASSWPGGDTEAFF. CDR3 bases: TGCGCCAGCAGCTGGCCGGGGGGGGACACTGAAGCTTTCTTT.

The rearrangement joins TRBV12-3 or TRBV12-4 to TRBJ2-3; TRBD1 is a possible D gene (7 bases). V was shortened by 10 bases and J by 2 bases, with 19 bases between the two germline ends. This CDR3 contains 15 residues. CDR3 residues: CAIASGGTVTDTQYF. In nucleotides, the CDR3 is TGTGCCATCGCCTCAGGGGGGACCGTCACAGATACGCAGTATTTT.

CDR3 coding DNA: TGCGCCAGCAGCGGAGCCGGGACAGATAATGAAAAACTGTTTTTT. The encoded protein is CASSGAGTDNEKLFF. V gene TRBV5-1 combines with J gene TRBJ1-4, with 7 bases identical to TRBD1. Germline V lookup: CDR1 SGHRS, CDR2 YFSETQ. Losses at the gene ends were 4 bases for V and 4 bases for J; bases not matched to a gene: 7. This CDR3 spans 15 amino acids.

This clonotype turned up a few times. This chain links TRBV5-1 with TRBJ1-3, with D possibly being TRBD1 (5 bases). Trimming removed 2 bases from V and 7 bases from J, with 13 bases in between. This CDR3 region has 14 residues. The germline V gene has CDR1 SGHRS and CDR2 YFSETQ. The CDR3, as DNA: TGCGCCAGCAGCTTAGAGGGGACGGGGAACACCATATATTTT. This gives the protein CASSLEGTGNTIYF.

The chain carries TRBV6-1 and TRBJ2-4, with D unresolved. The CDR3 sequence is 15 residues long. V was clipped by 1 base and J by 1 base, with 8 bases between them. The germline CDR1 and CDR2 sequences are MNHNS and SASEGT. CDR3 sequence: CASSEGFWAKNIQYF. The CDR3 region has the DNA TGTGCCAGCAGTGAAGGTTTCTGGGCCAAAAACATTCAGTACTTC.

The sample holds many counts of this clonotype. This chain connects TRBV12-3 or TRBV12-4 to TRBJ2-7; TRBD2 agrees at 15 bases. The CDR3 loop spans 16 amino acids. With V trimmed by 6 bases and J by 7 bases, 10 bases remained unmatched. CDR3 in DNA: TGTGCCAGCAGCTCCCCGCGGACTAGCGGGGGGGGGGAGCAGTACTTC. Protein: CASSSPRTSGGGEQYF.

The chain carries TRBV10-3 and TRBJ1-1, with 8 bases aligning to TRBD1. This CDR3 has 13 amino acids. Per the germline V gene, CDR1 is ENHRY and CDR2 is SYGVKD. V was pared by 6 bases and J by 3 bases, with 3 bases of the junction left unmatched. This CDR3 is CAIRDRVHTEAFF. DNA of the CDR3: TGTGCCATCAGGGACAGGGTGCACACTGAAGCTTTCTTT.

There are a few counts of this clonotype. The chain employs TRBV24-1 and TRBJ2-5; 10 nucleotides agree with TRBD2. The V and J ends lost 4 bases and 3 bases, in that order; junction bases with no gene match: 7. Germline CDR1 KGHDR, CDR2 SFDVKD. The CDR3 extends over 16 amino acids. CDR3 protein: CATSDPGTSAEETQYF. CDR3 DNA: TGTGCCACCAGTGACCCCGGGACTAGCGCGGAAGAGACCCAGTACTTC.

The chain recombines TRBV12-3 or TRBV12-4 with TRBJ2-3; D possibly corresponds to TRBD2 (6 bases). Trimming pared 5 bases from V and 6 bases from J, leaving 18 bases between. The CDR3 has 15 amino acids. The CDR3 spells CASSPPGGGADTQYF. DNA of the CDR3: TGTGCCAGCAGTCCCCCGGGCGGCGGGGCCGATACGCAGTATTTT.

The chain links TRBV5-1 to TRBJ1-2, with D possibly matching TRBD1 (5 bases). Trimming removed 4 bases at V and 8 bases at J, with 18 bases between. Germline CDR1 reads SGHRS; CDR2 reads YFSETQ. The CDR3 is made up of 14 amino acids. The CDR3 spells CASSRTSGGRGYTF. The CDR3 DNA follows: TGCGCCAGCAGCCGGACGTCCGGGGGTCGGGGCTACACCTTC.

V and J are TRBV6-6 and TRBJ1-6; D not certain. The CDR3 runs 10 residues. In germline, CDR1 is MNHNY, CDR2 SVGAGI (reference sequence). Deletions cut 5 bases from V and 9 bases from J, with 2 bases between. The CDR3 spells CASSGSPLHF. The CDR3 DNA is TGTGCCAGCAGTGGTTCACCCCTCCACTTT.

This clonotype came up a few times. This chain joins TRBV6-2 or TRBV6-3 and TRBJ2-3; 10 nucleotides match TRBD2. The CDR3 consists of 16 residues. CDR1 MNHEY and CDR2 SVGEGT come from the germline V gene. Germline trimming cut 0 bases from V and 3 bases from J; bases unmatched to any gene: 3. The CDR3 region has the DNA TGTGCCAGCAGTTACTCCCTAGCGGGGGCGACAGATACGCAGTATTTT. Protein: CASSYSLAGATDTQYF.

The chain couples TRBV28 to TRBJ2-7; D may be TRBD1 or TRBD2 (5 bases each). This CDR3 is 14 amino acids long. Per the germline V gene, CDR1 is MDHEN and CDR2 is SYDVKM. The V end was cut by 5 bases, the J end by 3 bases, with 14 bases between. The CDR3 here is CASSPPGRNYEQYV. In DNA, the CDR3 is TGTGCCAGCAGTCCCCCGGGACGGAACTACGAGCAGTACGTC.

V usage is TRBV4-3 and J usage is TRBJ2-7; TRBD2 matches at 8 bases. The CDR3 runs to 15 residues. Looked up from germline, CDR1 is LGHNA and CDR2 is YSLEER. V lost 0 bases to trimming and J lost 9 bases; unmatched junction nucleotides: 10. The CDR3 region has the DNA TGCGCCAGCAGCCAAGAATTTAGCGGGGTTGCGGGGCAGTACTTC. Protein: CASSQEFSGVAGQYF.

The chain uses TRBV6-6 and TRBJ2-2; maybe TRBD1 (5 bases). CDR1 is MNHNY, CDR2 SVGAGI, per germline (reference sequence). Trimming removed 2 bases at V and 6 bases at J, with 7 bases between. The CDR3 has 13 amino acids. The CDR3 reads CASSYRGAGELFF. CDR3 nucleotides: TGTGCCAGCAGTTACAGGGGCGCCGGGGAGCTGTTTTTT.

This sequence joins TRBV20-1 and TRBJ2-3, with D possibly matching TRBD1 (6 bases). V gave up 3 bases and J gave up 0 bases, with 10 bases separating them. CDR1 and CDR2 (germline): DFQATT, SNEGSKA (reference sequence). CDR3 length: 14 amino acids. The CDR3 spells CSASGGLSTDTQYF. CDR3 DNA: TGCAGTGCTAGTGGGGGCCTAAGCACAGATACGCAGTATTTT.

The V call is TRBV6-2 or TRBV6-3, the J call TRBJ1-1; the match to TRBD1 covers 12 bases. V was clipped by 6 bases and J by 2 bases; unmatched bases: 10. This CDR3 region has 17 residues. Germline V gene lookup returns CDR1 MNHEY and CDR2 SVGEGT. The CDR3 loop reads CASRTRDRGRENTEAFF. The CDR3 DNA follows: TGTGCCAGCAGAACCCGGGACAGGGGGCGCGAAAACACTGAAGCTTTCTTT.

This clonotype has a handful of counts. The chain links TRBV29-1 to TRBJ1-5; 7 bases align to TRBD1. V dropped 6 bases and J dropped 4; count of bases not matched to a gene: 9. This CDR3 region has 14 residues. The germline V gene has CDR1 SQVTM and CDR2 ANQGSEA. CDR3 loop: CSVTLLDRNQPQHF. The CDR3, as DNA: TGCAGCGTGACCCTGCTGGACAGGAATCAGCCCCAGCATTTT. The full variable domain, its missing parts supplied by reference TRBV29-1 and TRBJ1-5, is SAVISQKPSRDICQRGTSLTIQCQVDSQVTMMFWYRQQPGQSLTLIATANQGSEATYESGFVIDKFPISRPNLTFSTLTVSNMSPEDSSIYLCSVTLLDRNQPQHFGDGTRLSIL.

This clonotype has more than one count but fewer than ten. This chain connects TRBV10-3 to TRBJ1-6; unclear D gene. Germline V gene sequence: CDR1 ENHRY, CDR2 SYGVKD. The germline V and J ends were trimmed by 3 bases and 7 bases, with 19 bases remaining between them. The CDR3 length is 17 residues. The CDR3 DNA reads as TGTGCCATCAGTGATCGGTTTCCTGGGGAGGTAAATTCACCCCTCCACTTT. The encoded protein is CAISDRFPGEVNSPLHF.

V and J are TRBV7-9 and TRBJ2-1; D is ambiguous. This CDR3 is 16 amino acids long. From germline, CDR1 is SEHNR and CDR2 FQNEAQ (reference sequence). Trimming took 7 bases from V and 10 from J, leaving 26 bases between them. The CDR3 reads CASMVGSGTQESEQFF. The CDR3 nucleotides read TGTGCCAGCATGGTCGGCTCCGGAACCCAGGAGTCAGAGCAGTTCTTC.

This clonotype appeared a few times. This chain joins TRBV4-1 and TRBJ1-1; D is unclear. The germline V and J ends were trimmed by 3 bases and 7 bases, with 9 bases remaining between them. The CDR3 loop spans 12 amino acids. CDR1 and CDR2 (germline): MGHRA, YSYEKL. This chain's CDR3 is CASSQTRSEAFF. DNA of the CDR3: TGCGCCAGCAGCCAGACCCGAAGTGAAGCTTTCTTT.

The chain recombines TRBV7-3 with TRBJ2-1, with D maybe TRBD2 (6 bases). V was cut by 4 bases and J by 8 bases, with 15 bases left in between. Germline V CDR1 and CDR2: SGHTA, FQGTGA. This CDR3 comprises 14 residues. This CDR3 is CASSSLGLFDEQFF. The CDR3 DNA reads as TGTGCCAGCAGCTCTCTCGGACTATTCGATGAGCAGTTCTTC.

In this sample, this clonotype turned up a few times. J is TRBJ2-1 and V is TRBV28, with D unresolved. Looked up from germline, CDR1 is MDHEN and CDR2 is SYDVKM. V was shortened by 5 bases and J by 4 bases, with 18 bases between the two germline ends. CDR3 length equals 16 residues. CDR3 region: CASSHAWVDQYNEQFF. CDR3 DNA sequence: TGTGCCAGCAGTCACGCATGGGTAGACCAATACAATGAGCAGTTCTTC.

CDR3 bases: TGTGCCAGCAGCTTATTCTGGGGGGTGCTAAGCGGGGAGCTGTTTTTT. This sequence encodes CASSLFWGVLSGELFF. The gene calls are TRBV7-2 and TRBJ2-2, with D perhaps matching TRBD2 (6 bases). Trimming shortened V by 2 bases and J by 7 bases, and 17 bases separated the two germline ends. CDR1 and CDR2 (germline): SGHTA, FQGNSA. The CDR3 has 16 residues.

The table lists this clonotype with a few counts. The rearrangement uses TRBV6-2 or TRBV6-3 and TRBJ1-5, with 7 bases matching TRBD1. The CDR3 length is 15 residues. Germline CDR1 and CDR2: MNHEY and SVGEGT. The ends lost 5 bases at V and 9 bases at J; junction bases unmatched: 13. The CDR3 DNA sequence: TGTGCCAGCAGTCCTGACAGGGTCCCGGTCAGGCCCCAGCATTTT. Translated: CASSPDRVPVRPQHF.

There are a few counts of this clonotype. V gene TRBV25-1 combines with J gene TRBJ2-5; 9 bases line up with TRBD2. Per the germline V gene, CDR1 is MGHDK and CDR2 is SYGVNS. The CDR3 is 15 amino acids. Trimming at V came to 5 bases and at J to 2 bases, leaving 6 bases not matched to a gene. CDR3 loop: CASSSIAGAQETQYF. The CDR3 DNA sequence: TGTGCCAGCAGTTCCATAGCGGGGGCTCAAGAGACCCAGTACTTC.

This clonotype was found a few times. The chain couples TRBV20-1 to TRBJ2-7; D is possibly TRBD1 or TRBD2 (5 bases each). Germline V gene sequence: CDR1 DFQATT, CDR2 SNEGSKA (reference sequence). Trimming cost V 0 bases and J 4 bases, with 16 bases left between them. The CDR3 has 15 residues. The CDR3 region is CSARDLKGPSYEQYF. CDR3 nucleotide sequence: TGCAGTGCTAGAGATCTGAAGGGACCGTCGTACGAGCAGTACTTC.

This clonotype was seen more than once but under ten times. V gene TRBV3-1 combines with J gene TRBJ2-3; weak D call: TRBD2 (6 bases). The CDR3 has 16 amino acids. Germline V gene lookup returns CDR1 LGHDT and CDR2 YNNKEL (reference sequence). The V end was cut by 4 bases, the J end by 4 bases, with 18 bases between. The CDR3 DNA is TGTGCCAGCAGCCGAGAACTAGCTGCGGGCGCAGATACGCAGTATTTT. Translating gives CASSRELAAGADTQYF.

Only a few counts were recorded for this clonotype. J is TRBJ2-2 and V is TRBV5-6; 12 bases are shared with TRBD2. CDR1 SGHDT and CDR2 YYEEEE come from the germline V gene. With V trimmed by 4 bases and J by 7 bases, 5 bases remained unmatched. This CDR3 spans 15 amino acids. The DNA for the CDR3 is TGTGCCAGCAGCCCCGGGACTAGCGGGTTCGGGGAGCTGTTTTTT. Its protein product is CASSPGTSGFGELFF.